This TCR beta chain originates from a study of blood T cell repertoires in COVID-19. Study details: Acute-phase and convalescent COVID-19 samples originated in the United States, Italy and Spain. Sources were T cells, B-cell-depleted T cells, or PBMCs; the material itself was cDNA or gDNA.

Original processing notes: Reference gene primer amplification gave estimated nucleated cell counts. Clones were read by immunoSEQ multiplex PCR, and TCRdb kept only the in-frame ones, dropping some. The V and J calls and clone size are taken from that table; D and trimming were inferred from the DNA. The sample records about 160,000 clones, around 80% being singletons. The length of the CDR3 is 19 residues. Per germline, CDR1 LGHNA and CDR2 YNFKEQ. Losses at the gene ends were 1 base for V and 2 bases for J; bases not matched to a gene: 8. The V gene is TRBV4-2, the J gene TRBJ2-3; TRBD2 aligns across 14 bases. The material sequenced was peripheral blood. This sequence was found in an elderly woman with active or convalescent COVID-19. In DNA, the CDR3 is TGTGCCAGCAGCCAAGCTCCGGGGACTAGCGGGGGCTCCACAGATACGCAGTATTTT. Its protein product is CASSQAPGTSGGSTDTQYF.